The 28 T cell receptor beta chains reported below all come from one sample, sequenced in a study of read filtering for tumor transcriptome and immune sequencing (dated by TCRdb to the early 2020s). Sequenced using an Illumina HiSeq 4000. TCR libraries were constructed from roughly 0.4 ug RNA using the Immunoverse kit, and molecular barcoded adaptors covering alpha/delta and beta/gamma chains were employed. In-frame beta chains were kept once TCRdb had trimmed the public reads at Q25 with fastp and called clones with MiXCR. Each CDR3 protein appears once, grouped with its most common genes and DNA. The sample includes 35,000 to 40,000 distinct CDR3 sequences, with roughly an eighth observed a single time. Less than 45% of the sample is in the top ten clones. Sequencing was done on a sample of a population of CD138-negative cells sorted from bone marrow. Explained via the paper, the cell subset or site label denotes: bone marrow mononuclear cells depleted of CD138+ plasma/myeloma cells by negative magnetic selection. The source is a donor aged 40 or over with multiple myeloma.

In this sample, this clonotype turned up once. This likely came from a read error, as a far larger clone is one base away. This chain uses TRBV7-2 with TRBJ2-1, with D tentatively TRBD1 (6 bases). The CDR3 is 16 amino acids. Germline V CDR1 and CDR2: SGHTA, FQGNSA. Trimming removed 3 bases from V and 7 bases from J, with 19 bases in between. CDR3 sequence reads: CASSFRGGAQRNEQFF. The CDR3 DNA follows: TGTGCCAGCAGCTTCCGAGGGGGAGCCCAGCGGAATGAGCAGTTCTTC.

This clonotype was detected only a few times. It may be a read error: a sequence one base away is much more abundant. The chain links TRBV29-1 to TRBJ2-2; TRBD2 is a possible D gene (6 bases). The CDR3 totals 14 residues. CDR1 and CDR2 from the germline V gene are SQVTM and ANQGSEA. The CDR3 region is CSVTGYLNTGGLFF. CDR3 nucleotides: TGCAGCGTTACAGGATATTTGAACACCGGGGGGCTGTTTTTT.

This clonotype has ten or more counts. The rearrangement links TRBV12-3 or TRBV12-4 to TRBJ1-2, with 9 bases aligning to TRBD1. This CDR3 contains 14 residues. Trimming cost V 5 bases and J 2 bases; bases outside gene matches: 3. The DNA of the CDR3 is TGTGCCAGCAGTACAGGGGGCGAAAACTATGGCTACACCTTC. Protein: CASSTGGENYGYTF.

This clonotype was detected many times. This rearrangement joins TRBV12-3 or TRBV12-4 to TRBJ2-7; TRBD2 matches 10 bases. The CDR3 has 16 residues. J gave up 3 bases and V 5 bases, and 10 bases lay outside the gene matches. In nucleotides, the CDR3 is TGTGCCAGCAGTACGGGGGCGGGACTAGCGATCTACGAGCAGTACTTC. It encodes CASSTGAGLAIYEQYF.

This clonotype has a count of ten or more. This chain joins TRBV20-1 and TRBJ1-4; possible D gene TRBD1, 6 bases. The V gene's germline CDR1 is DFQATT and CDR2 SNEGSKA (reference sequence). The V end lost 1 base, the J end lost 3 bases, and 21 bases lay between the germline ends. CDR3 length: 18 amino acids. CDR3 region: CSARVDPRGGRANEKLFF. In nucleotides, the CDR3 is TGCAGTGCTAGAGTGGACCCCCGAGGGGGGCGCGCTAATGAAAAACTGTTTTTT.

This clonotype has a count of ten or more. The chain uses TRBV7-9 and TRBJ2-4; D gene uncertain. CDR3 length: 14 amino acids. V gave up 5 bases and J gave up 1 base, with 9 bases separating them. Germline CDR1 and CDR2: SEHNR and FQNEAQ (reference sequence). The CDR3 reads CASSRMGAKNIQYF. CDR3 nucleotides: TGTGCCAGCAGCCGAATGGGGGCCAAAAACATTCAGTACTTC.

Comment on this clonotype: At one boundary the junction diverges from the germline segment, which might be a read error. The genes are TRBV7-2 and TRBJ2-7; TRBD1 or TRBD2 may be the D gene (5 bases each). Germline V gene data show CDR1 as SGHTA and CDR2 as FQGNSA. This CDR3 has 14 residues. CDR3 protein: CASSLGGTCYERYF. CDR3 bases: TGTGCCAGCAGCTTAGGAGGGACCTGCTACGAGCGGTACTTC. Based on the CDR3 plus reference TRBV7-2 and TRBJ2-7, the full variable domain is GAGVSQSPSNKVTEKGKDVELRCDPISGHTALYWYRQSLGQGLEFLIYFQGNSAPDKSGLPSDRFSAERTGGSVSTLTIQRTQQEDSAVYLCASSLGGTCYERYFGPGTRLTVT.

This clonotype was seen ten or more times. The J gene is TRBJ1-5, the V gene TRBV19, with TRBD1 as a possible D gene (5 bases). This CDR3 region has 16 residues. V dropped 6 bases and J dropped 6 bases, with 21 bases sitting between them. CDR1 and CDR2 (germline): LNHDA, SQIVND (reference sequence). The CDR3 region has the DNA TGTGCCAGTAGCCCCCCGGGACCGACCTTAGGTCAGCCCCAGCATTTT. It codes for CASSPPGPTLGQPQHF.

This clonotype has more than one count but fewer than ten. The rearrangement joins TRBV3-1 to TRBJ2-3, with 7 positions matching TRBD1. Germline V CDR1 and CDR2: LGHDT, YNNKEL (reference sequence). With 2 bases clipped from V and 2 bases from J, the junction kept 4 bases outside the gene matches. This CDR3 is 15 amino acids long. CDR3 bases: TGTGCCAGCAGCCAACCGGGACAGTTCACAGATACGCAGTATTTT. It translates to CASSQPGQFTDTQYF.

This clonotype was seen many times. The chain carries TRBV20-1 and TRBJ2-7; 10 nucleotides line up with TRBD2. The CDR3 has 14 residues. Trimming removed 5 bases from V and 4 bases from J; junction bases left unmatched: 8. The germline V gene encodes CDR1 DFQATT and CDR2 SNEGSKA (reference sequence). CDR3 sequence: CSAGLAGGLYEQYF. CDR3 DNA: TGCAGTGCTGGATTAGCGGGAGGTCTTTACGAGCAGTACTTC.

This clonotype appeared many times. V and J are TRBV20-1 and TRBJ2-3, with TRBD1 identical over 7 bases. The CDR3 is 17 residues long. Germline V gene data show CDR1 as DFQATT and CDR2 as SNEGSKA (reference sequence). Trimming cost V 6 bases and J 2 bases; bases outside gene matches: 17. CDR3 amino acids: CSARIRDRLSFTDTQYF. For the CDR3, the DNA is TGCAGTGCCCGAATCCGGGACAGACTATCATTCACAGATACGCAGTATTTT.

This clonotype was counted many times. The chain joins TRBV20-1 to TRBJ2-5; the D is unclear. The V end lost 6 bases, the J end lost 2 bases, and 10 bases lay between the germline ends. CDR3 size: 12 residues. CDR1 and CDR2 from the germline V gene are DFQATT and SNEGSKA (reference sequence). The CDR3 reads CSADNTQETQYF. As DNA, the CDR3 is TGCAGTGCGGATAATACACAAGAGACCCAGTACTTC.

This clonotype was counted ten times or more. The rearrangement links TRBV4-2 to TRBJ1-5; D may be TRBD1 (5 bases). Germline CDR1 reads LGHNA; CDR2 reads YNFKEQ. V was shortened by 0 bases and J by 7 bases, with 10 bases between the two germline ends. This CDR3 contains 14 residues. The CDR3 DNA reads TGTGCCAGCAGCCAAGAAGGGGAAACCCAGCCCCAGCATTTT. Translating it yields CASSQEGETQPQHF.

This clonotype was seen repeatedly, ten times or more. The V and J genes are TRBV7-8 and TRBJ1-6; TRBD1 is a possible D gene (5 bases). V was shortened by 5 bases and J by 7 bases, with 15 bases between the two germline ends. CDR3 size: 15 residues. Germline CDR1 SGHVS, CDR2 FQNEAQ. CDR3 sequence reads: CASSESGLRNSPLHF. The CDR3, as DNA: TGTGCCAGCAGCGAATCGGGACTCAGGAATTCACCCCTCCACTTT.

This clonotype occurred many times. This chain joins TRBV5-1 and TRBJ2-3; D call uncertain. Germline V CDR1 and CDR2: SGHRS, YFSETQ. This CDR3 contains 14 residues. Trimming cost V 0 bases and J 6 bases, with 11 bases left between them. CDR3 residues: CASSLERFVDTQYF. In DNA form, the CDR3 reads TGCGCCAGCAGCTTGGAGAGGTTCGTTGATACGCAGTATTTT. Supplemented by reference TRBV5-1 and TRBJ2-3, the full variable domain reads KAGVTQTPRYLIKTRGQQVTLSCSPISGHRSVSWYQQTPGQGLQFLFEYFSETQRNKGNFPGRFSGRQFSNSRSEMNVSTLELGDSALYLCASSLERFVDTQYFGPGTRLTVL.

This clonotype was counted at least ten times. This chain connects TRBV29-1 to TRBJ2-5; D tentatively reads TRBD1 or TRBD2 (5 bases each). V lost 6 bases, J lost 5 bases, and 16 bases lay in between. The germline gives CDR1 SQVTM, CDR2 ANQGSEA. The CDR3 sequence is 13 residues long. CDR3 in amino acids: CSVVSPGPETQYF. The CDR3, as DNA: TGCAGCGTCGTCTCCCCGGGGCCGGAGACCCAGTACTTC.

The CDR3 bases are TGTGCCAGCACCACCCAACTAGCGGGAGTCACCGGGGAGCTGTTTTTT. Translated: CASTTQLAGVTGELFF. The chain uses TRBV5-4 and TRBJ2-2; 11 bases fit TRBD2. The CDR3 runs 16 residues. V shed 6 bases, J shed 4 bases, and the junction held 8 bases outside the gene matches. CDR1 is SGHNT, CDR2 YYREEE, per germline (reference sequence).

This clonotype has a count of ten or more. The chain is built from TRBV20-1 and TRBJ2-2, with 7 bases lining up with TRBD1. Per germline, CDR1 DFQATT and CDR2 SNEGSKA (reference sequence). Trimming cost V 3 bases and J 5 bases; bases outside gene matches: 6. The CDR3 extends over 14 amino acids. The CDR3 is CSARITGVTGELFF. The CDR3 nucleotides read TGCAGTGCTAGGATAACAGGGGTTACCGGGGAGCTGTTTTTT.

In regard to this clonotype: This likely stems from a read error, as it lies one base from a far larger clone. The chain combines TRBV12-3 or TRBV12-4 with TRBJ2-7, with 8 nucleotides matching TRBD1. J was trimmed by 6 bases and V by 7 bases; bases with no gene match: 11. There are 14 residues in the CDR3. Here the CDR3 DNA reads TGTGCCAGCAATCCAGGACAGGGATTTGCCGAGCAGTACTTC. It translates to CASNPGQGFAEQYF.

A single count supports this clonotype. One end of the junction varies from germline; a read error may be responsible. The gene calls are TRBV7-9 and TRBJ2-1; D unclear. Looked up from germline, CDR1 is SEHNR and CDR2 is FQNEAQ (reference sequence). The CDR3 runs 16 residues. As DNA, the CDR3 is TGTGCCAGCAGCTTAACTTGCGGCACCGCTTACAATGAGCAGCTCTTC. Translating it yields CASSLTCGTAYNEQLF.

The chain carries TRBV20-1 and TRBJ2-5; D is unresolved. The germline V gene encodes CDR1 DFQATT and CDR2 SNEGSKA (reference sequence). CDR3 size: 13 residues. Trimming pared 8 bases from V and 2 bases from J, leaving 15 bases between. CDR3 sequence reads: CSLFRLEQETQYF. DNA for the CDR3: TGCAGTTTGTTTCGGTTGGAACAAGAGACCCAGTACTTC.

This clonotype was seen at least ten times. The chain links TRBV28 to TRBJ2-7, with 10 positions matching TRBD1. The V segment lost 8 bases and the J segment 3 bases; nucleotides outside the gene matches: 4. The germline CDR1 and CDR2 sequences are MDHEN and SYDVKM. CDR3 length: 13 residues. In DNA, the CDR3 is TGTGCCAGCGGGACAGGGGCCATCTACGAGCAGTACTTC. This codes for CASGTGAIYEQYF.

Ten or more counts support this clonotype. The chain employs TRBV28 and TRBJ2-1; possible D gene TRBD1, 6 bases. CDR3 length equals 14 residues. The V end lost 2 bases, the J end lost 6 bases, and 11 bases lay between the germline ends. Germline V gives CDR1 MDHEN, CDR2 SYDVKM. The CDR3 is CASSLLGGSNEQFF. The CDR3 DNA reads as TGTGCCAGCAGTTTACTAGGGGGAAGCAATGAGCAGTTCTTC.

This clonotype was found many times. CDR3 in DNA: TGCAGTGCTAGTCAGGGGGCTTCCTACAATGAGCAGTTCTTC. It codes for CSASQGASYNEQFF. The chain joins TRBV20-1 to TRBJ2-1; the match to TRBD1 covers 8 bases. CDR3 length: 14 residues. Germline-derived CDR1 and CDR2 are DFQATT and SNEGSKA (reference sequence). The V segment lost 3 bases and the J segment 1 base; nucleotides outside the gene matches: 2.

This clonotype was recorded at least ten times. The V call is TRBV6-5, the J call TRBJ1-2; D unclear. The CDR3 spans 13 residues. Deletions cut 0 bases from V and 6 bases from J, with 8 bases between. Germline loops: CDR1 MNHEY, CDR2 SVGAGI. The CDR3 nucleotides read TGTGCCAGCAGTTACTCGAGCAGAGATGGCTACACCTTC. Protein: CASSYSSRDGYTF.

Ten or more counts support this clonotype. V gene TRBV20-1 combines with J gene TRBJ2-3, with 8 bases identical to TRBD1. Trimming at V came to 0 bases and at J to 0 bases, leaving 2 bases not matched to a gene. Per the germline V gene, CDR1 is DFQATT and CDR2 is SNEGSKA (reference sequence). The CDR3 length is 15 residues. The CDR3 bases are TGCAGTGCTAGAGATCAGGGGGCTAGCACAGATACGCAGTATTTT. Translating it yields CSARDQGASTDTQYF.

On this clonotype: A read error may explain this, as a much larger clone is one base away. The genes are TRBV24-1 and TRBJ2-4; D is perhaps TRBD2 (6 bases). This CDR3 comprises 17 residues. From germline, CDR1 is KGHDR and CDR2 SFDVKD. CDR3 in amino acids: CATLSGVGVIARNIQYF. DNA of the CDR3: TGTGCCACCCTTTCGGGGGTAGGGGTTATAGCCAGAAACATTCAGTACTTC.

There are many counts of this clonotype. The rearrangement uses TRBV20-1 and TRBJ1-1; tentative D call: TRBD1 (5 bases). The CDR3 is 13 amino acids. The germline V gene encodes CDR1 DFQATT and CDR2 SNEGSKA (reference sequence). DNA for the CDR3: TGCAGCCTCGAGGGGCGGATCAACACTGAAGCTTTCTTT. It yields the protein CSLEGRINTEAFF.